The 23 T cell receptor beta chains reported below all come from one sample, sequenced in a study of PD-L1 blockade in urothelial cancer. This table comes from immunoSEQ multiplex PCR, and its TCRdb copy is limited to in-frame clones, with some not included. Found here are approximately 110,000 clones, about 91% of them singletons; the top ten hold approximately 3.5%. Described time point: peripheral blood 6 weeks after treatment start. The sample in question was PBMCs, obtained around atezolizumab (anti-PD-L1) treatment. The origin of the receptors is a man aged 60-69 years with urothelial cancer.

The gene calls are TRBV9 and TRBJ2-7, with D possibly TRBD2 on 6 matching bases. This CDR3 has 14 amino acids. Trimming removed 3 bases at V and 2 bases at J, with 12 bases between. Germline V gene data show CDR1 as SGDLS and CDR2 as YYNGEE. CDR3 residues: CASSAGTQAYEQYF. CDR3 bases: TGTGCCAGCAGCGCCGGGACTCAAGCCTACGAGCAGTACTTC.

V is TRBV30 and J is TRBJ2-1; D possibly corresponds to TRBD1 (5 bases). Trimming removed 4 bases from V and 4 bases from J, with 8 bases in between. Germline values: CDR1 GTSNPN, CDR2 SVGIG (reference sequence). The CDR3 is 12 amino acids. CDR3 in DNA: TGTGCCTGGAATAAGGGGTACAATGAGCAGTTCTTC. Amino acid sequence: CAWNKGYNEQFF.

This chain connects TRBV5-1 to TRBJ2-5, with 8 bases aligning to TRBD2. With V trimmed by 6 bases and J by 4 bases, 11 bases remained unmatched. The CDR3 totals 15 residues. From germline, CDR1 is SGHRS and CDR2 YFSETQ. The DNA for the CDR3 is TGCGCCAGCACGGTGAACGGGGGGGCCCCAGAGACCCAGTACTTC. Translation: CASTVNGGAPETQYF.

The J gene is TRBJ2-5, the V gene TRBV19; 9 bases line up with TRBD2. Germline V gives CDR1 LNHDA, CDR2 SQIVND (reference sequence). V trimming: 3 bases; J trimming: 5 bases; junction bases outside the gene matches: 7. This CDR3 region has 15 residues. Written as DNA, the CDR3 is TGTGCCAGTAGTATTGCCGCGGGAGGGCTGGAGACCCAGTACTTC. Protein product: CASSIAAGGLETQYF.

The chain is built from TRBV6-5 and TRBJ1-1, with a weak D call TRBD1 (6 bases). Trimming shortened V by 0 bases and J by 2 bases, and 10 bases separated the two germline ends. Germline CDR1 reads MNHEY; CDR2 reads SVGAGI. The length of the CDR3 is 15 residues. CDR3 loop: CASSYSQGANTEAFF. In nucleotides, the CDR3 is TGTGCCAGCAGTTACTCACAGGGCGCTAACACTGAAGCTTTCTTT.

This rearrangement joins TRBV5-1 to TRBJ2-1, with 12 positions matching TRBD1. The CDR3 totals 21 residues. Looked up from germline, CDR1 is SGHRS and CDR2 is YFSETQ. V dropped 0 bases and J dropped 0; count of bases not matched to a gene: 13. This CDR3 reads CASSLGRLGGQGARSYNEQFF. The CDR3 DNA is TGCGCCAGCAGCTTGGGCCGATTGGGGGGACAGGGGGCCCGCTCCTACAATGAGCAGTTCTTC.

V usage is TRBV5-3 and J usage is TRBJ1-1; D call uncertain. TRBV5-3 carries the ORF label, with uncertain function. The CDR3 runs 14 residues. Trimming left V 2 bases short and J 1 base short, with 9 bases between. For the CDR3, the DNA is TGTGCCAGAAGCTTCTCGTCTAAGAACACTGAAGCTTTCTTT. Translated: CARSFSSKNTEAFF.

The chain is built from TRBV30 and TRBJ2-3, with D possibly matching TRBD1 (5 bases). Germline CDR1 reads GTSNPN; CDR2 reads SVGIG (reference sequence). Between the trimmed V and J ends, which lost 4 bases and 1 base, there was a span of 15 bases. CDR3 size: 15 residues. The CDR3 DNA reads TGTGCCTGGAAGGGGAAGGGGCTCGGCACAGATACGCAGTATTTT. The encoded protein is CAWKGKGLGTDTQYF.

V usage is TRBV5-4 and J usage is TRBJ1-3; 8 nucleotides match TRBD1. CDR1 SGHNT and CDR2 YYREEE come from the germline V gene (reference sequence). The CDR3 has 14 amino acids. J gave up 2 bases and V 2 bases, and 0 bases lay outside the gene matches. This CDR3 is CASSLQGAGNTIYF. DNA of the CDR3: TGTGCCAGCAGCTTACAGGGGGCTGGAAACACCATATATTTT.

The CDR3 region has the DNA TGTGCCTATGGTTCGGGTGAGCAGTACTTC. It yields the protein CAYGSGEQYF. The genes are TRBV6-4 and TRBJ2-7; D is unresolved. Germline CDR1 and CDR2: MRHNA and SNTAGT. The V end was cut by 11 bases, the J end by 7 bases, with 12 bases between. CDR3 size: 10 residues.

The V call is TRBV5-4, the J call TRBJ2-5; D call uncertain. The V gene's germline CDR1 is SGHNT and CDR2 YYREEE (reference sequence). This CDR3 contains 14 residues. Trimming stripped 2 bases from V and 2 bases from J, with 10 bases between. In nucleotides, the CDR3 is TGTGCCAGCAGCTTTGGCCAGACACAAGAGACCCAGTACTTC. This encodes CASSFGQTQETQYF.

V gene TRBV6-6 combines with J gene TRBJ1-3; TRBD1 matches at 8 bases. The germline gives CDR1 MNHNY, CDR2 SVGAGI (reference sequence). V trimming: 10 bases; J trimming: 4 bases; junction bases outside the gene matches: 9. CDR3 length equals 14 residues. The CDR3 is CAIRQGMGGNTIYF. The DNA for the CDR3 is TGTGCCATACGACAGGGGATGGGGGGAAACACCATATATTTT.

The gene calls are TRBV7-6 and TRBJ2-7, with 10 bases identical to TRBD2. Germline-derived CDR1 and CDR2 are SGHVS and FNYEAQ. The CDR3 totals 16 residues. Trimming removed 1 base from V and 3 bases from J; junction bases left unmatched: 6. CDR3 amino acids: CASSLGLAGGNYEQYF. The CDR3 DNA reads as TGTGCCAGCAGCTTAGGCTTAGCGGGGGGAAACTACGAGCAGTACTTC.

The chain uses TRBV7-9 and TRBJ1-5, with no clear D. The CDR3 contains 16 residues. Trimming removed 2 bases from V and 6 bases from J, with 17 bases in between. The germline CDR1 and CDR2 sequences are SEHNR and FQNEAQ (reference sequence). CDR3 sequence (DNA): TGTGCCAGCAGCTTAATTAGTTACGGGGTGGTTCAGCCCCAGCATTTT. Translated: CASSLISYGVVQPQHF. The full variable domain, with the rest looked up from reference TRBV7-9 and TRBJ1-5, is DTGVSQNPRHKITKRGQNVTFRCDPISEHNRLYWYRQTLGQGPEFLTYFQNEAQLEKSRLLSDRFSAERPKGSFSTLEIQRTEQGDSAMYLCASSLISYGVVQPQHFGDGTRLSIL.

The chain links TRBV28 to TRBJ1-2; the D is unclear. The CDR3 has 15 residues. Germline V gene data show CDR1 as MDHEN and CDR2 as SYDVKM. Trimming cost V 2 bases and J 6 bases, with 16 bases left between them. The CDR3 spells CASSLGSGNSDGYTF. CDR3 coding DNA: TGTGCCAGCAGTTTAGGTTCGGGGAATTCGGATGGCTACACCTTC.

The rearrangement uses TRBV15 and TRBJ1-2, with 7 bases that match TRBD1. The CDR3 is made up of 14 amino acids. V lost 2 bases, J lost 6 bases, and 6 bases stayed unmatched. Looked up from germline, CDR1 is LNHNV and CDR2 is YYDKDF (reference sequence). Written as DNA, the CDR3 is TGTGCCACCAGCAGAAGGAGAGGGGGCGATGGCTACACCTTC. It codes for CATSRRRGGDGYTF.

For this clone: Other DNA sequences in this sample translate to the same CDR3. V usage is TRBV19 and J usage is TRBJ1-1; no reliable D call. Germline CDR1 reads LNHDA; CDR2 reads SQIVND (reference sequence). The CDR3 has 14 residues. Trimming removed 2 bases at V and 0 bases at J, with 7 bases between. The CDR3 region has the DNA TGTGCCAGTAGTATATCGGGAGTGAACACTGAAGCTTTCTTT. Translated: CASSISGVNTEAFF. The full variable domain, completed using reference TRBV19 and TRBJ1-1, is DGGITQSPKYLFRKEGQNVTLSCEQNLNHDAMYWYRQDPGQGLRLIYYSQIVNDFQKGDIAEGYSVSREKKESFPLTVTSAQKNPTAFYLCASSISGVNTEAFFGQGTRLTVV.

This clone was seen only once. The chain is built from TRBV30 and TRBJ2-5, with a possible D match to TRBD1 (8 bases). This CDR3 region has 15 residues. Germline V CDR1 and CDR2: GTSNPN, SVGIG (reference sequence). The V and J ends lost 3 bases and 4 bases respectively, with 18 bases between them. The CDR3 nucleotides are TGTGCCTGGAGCGGCGATAACAGGGGGGGAGAGACCCAGTACTTC. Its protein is CAWSGDNRGGETQYF. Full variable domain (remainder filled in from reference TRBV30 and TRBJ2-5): SQTIHQWPATLVQPVGSPLSLECTVEGTSNPNLYWYRQAAGRGLQLLFYSVGIGQISSEVPQNLSASRPQDRQFILSSKKLLLSDSGFYLCAWSGDNRGGETQYFGPGTRLLVL.

In DNA, the CDR3 is TGTGCCAGCAGAACCGGGACGGGGGAGCTCACTGAAGCTTTCTTT. Translation: CASRTGTGELTEAFF. The rearrangement joins TRBV6-5 to TRBJ1-1, with D maybe TRBD1 (5 bases). CDR3 length equals 15 residues. CDR1 MNHEY and CDR2 SVGAGI come from the germline V gene. The germline V and J ends were trimmed by 6 bases and 4 bases, with 18 bases remaining between them.

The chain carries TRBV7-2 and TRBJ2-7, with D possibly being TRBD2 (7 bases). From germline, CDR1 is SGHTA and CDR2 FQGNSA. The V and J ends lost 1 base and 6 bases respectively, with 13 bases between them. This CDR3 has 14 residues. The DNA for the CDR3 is TGTGCCAGCAGCTTAGTCGGGGGGCTTGGCGAGCAGTACTTC. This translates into CASSLVGGLGEQYF. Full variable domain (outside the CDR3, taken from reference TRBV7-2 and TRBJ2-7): GAGVSQSPSNKVTEKGKDVELRCDPISGHTALYWYRQSLGQGLEFLIYFQGNSAPDKSGLPSDRFSAERTGGSVSTLTIQRTQQEDSAVYLCASSLVGGLGEQYFGPGTRLTVT.

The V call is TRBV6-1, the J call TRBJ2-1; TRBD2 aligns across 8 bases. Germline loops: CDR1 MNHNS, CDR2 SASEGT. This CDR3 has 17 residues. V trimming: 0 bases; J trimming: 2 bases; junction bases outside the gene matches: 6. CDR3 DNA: TGTGCCAGCAGTGAAGCGGCAGGTAGCGGGACCTACAATGAGCAGTTCTTC. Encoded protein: CASSEAAGSGTYNEQFF.

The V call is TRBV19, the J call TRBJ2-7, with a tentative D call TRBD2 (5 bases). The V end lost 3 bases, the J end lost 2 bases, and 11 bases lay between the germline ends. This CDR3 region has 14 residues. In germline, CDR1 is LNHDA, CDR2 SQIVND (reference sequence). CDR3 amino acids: CASSIGWEPYEQYF. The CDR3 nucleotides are TGTGCCAGTAGTATTGGGTGGGAGCCCTACGAGCAGTACTTC. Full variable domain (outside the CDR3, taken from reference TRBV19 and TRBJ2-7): DGGITQSPKYLFRKEGQNVTLSCEQNLNHDAMYWYRQDPGQGLRLIYYSQIVNDFQKGDIAEGYSVSREKKESFPLTVTSAQKNPTAFYLCASSIGWEPYEQYFGPGTRLTVT.

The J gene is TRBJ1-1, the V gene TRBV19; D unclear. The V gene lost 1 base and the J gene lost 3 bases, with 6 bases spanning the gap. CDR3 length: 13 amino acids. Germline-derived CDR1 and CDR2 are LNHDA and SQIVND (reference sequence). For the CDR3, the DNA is TGTGCCAGTAGTATAGCTGAGGACACTGAAGCTTTCTTT. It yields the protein CASSIAEDTEAFF.